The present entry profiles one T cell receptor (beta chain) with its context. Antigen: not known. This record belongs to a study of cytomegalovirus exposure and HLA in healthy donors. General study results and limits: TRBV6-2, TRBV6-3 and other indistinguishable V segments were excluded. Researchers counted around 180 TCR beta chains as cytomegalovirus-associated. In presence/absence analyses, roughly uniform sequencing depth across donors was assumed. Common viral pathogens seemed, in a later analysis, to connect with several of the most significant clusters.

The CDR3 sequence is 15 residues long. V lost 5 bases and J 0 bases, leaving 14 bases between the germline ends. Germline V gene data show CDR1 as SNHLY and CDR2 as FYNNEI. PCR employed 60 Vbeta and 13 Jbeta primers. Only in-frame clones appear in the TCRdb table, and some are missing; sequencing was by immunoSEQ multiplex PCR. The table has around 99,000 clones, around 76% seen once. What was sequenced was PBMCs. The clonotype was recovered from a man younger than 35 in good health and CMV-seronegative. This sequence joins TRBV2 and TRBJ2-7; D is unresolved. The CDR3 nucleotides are TGTGCCAGCAGTCAGCGCCTTATCTTCTCCTACGAGCAGTACTTC. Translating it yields CASSQRLIFSYEQYF.